A selection of T cell receptor beta chains follows, all from one sample in a study of response to subunit inactivated influenza vaccine. TCRdb reprocessed the RT-PCR reads via MiXCR and lists one record per CDR3 protein. There are hundreds of thousands of distinct CDR3 sequences in the sample; about 15% occur only once, and approximately 7% lies in the top ten. This material consisted of PBMCs from blood, taken around 15 days before vaccination. These receptors all come from a middle-aged man who received an inactivated influenza vaccine. Each CDR3 is given with its conserved first and last residue. The order of the fields is CDR3 protein, CDR3 DNA, D gene, J gene, V gene, clone size. D genes are given only for firm matches. Size is omitted from some rows. Given values are once, few, many or a class for expanded clones.

cdr3_aa: CASSTPPTNTGELFF
cdr3_nt: TGTGCCAGCAGCACTCCCCCGACGAACACCGGGGAGCTGTTTTTT
d_call: .
j_call: TRBJ2-2
v_call: TRBV6-1
clone_size: .

cdr3_aa: CASGIGGVEQFF
cdr3_nt: TGTGCCAGCGGGATAGGTGGGGTAGAGCAGTTCTTC
d_call: .
j_call: TRBJ2-1
v_call: TRBV28
clone_size: .

cdr3_aa: CASSLRNIQYF
cdr3_nt: TGTGCCAGCAGTTTGCGGAACATTCAGTACTTC
d_call: .
j_call: TRBJ2-4
v_call: TRBV6-6
clone_size: .

cdr3_aa: CASSEYQRDYGYTF
cdr3_nt: TGTGCCAGCAGTGAATATCAGAGGGACTATGGCTACACCTTC
d_call: .
j_call: TRBJ1-2
v_call: TRBV25-1
clone_size: .

cdr3_aa: CASSLVAEAFF
cdr3_nt: TGTGCCAGCAGCTTAGTGGCTGAAGCTTTCTTT
d_call: .
j_call: TRBJ1-1
v_call: TRBV7-9
clone_size: many

cdr3_aa: CASSLAGGPGEQYF
cdr3_nt: TGTGCCAGCAGCTTGGCGGGAGGGCCGGGGGAGCAGTACTTC
d_call: TRBD2
j_call: TRBJ2-7
v_call: TRBV7-9
clone_size: .

cdr3_aa: CASSFWLANTGELFF
cdr3_nt: TGTGCCAGCAGTTTTTGGCTAGCAAACACCGGGGAGCTGTTTTTT
d_call: .
j_call: TRBJ2-2
v_call: TRBV12-3/TRBV12-4
clone_size: many

cdr3_aa: CASSQGTTLNEQFF
cdr3_nt: TGTGCCAGCAGCCAGGGGACTACCCTCAATGAGCAGTTCTTC
d_call: .
j_call: TRBJ2-1
v_call: TRBV7-2
clone_size: few

cdr3_aa: CASSYSLGMGYEQYF
cdr3_nt: TGTGCCAGCAGTTACTCTCTGGGAATGGGATACGAGCAGTACTTC
d_call: .
j_call: TRBJ2-7
v_call: TRBV6-5
clone_size: .

cdr3_aa: CSASAQGGNTEAFF
cdr3_nt: TGCAGTGCTAGTGCTCAGGGCGGGAACACTGAAGCTTTCTTT
d_call: .
j_call: TRBJ1-1
v_call: TRBV20-1
clone_size: few

cdr3_aa: CATSRGQISQGGRTGELFF
cdr3_nt: TGTGCCACCAGCAGAGGTCAAATTAGTCAGGGGGGTCGCACCGGGGAGCTGTTTTTT
d_call: .
j_call: TRBJ2-2
v_call: TRBV15
clone_size: few

cdr3_aa: CASSLSFPETQYF
cdr3_nt: TGTGCCAGCAGCTTAAGTTTTCCGGAGACCCAGTACTTC
d_call: .
j_call: TRBJ2-5
v_call: TRBV7-2
clone_size: .

cdr3_aa: CASSPSGTASYNEQFF
cdr3_nt: TGTGCCAGCAGTCCCTCCGGGACAGCTTCCTACAATGAGCAGTTCTTC
d_call: TRBD1
j_call: TRBJ2-1
v_call: TRBV6-1
clone_size: .

cdr3_aa: CSAKRTGGWYEQYF
cdr3_nt: TGCAGTGCTAAAAGGACAGGGGGCTGGTACGAGCAGTACTTC
d_call: TRBD1
j_call: TRBJ2-7
v_call: TRBV20-1
clone_size: .

cdr3_aa: CASTPHNGRVRTDTQYF
cdr3_nt: TGTGCCAGCACTCCACACAACGGGCGGGTCCGCACAGATACGCAGTATTTT
d_call: .
j_call: TRBJ2-3
v_call: TRBV6-1
clone_size: .

cdr3_aa: CASSLGLYLYNEQFF
cdr3_nt: TGTGCCAGCAGCCTGGGACTGTATTTATACAATGAGCAGTTCTTC
d_call: .
j_call: TRBJ2-1
v_call: TRBV6-2/TRBV6-3
clone_size: many

cdr3_aa: CAISETNSGNTIYF
cdr3_nt: TGTGCCATCAGTGAGACCAACTCTGGAAACACCATATATTTT
d_call: .
j_call: TRBJ1-3
v_call: TRBV10-3
clone_size: few

cdr3_aa: CASSLFSGANVLTF
cdr3_nt: TGTGCCAGCAGCCTCTTTTCTGGGGCCAACGTCCTGACTTTC
d_call: .
j_call: TRBJ2-6
v_call: TRBV7-2
clone_size: few

cdr3_aa: CASSPQGPYEQYF
cdr3_nt: TGTGCCAGCAGTCCGCAGGGACCCTACGAGCAGTACTTC
d_call: .
j_call: TRBJ2-7
v_call: TRBV12-3/TRBV12-4
clone_size: many

cdr3_aa: CSALSGTGATEAFF
cdr3_nt: TGCAGTGCTCTATCCGGGACAGGGGCAACTGAAGCTTTCTTT
d_call: TRBD1
j_call: TRBJ1-1
v_call: TRBV20-1
clone_size: many

cdr3_aa: CATSAPAGDNEQFF
cdr3_nt: TGTGCCACCAGTGCCCCCGCGGGGGACAATGAGCAGTTCTTC
d_call: TRBD2
j_call: TRBJ2-1
v_call: TRBV24-1
clone_size: .

cdr3_aa: CSARSGGRAYNEQFF
cdr3_nt: TGCAGTGCTAGAAGCGGGGGCCGAGCCTACAATGAGCAGTTCTTC
d_call: TRBD2
j_call: TRBJ2-1
v_call: TRBV20-1
clone_size: .

cdr3_aa: CASSRSFTAGGRQETQYF
cdr3_nt: TGCGCCAGCAGCCGGTCGTTCACTGCAGGGGGACGGCAAGAGACCCAGTACTTC
d_call: TRBD1
j_call: TRBJ2-5
v_call: TRBV4-3
clone_size: few

cdr3_aa: CASSNRGGQGWEQYF
cdr3_nt: TGTGCCAGCAGTAATAGGGGCGGGCAGGGATGGGAGCAGTACTTC
d_call: .
j_call: TRBJ2-7
v_call: TRBV7-6
clone_size: few

cdr3_aa: CASSFSGESYEQYF
cdr3_nt: TGTGCCAGCAGTTTCTCGGGAGAGTCCTACGAGCAGTACTTC
d_call: .
j_call: TRBJ2-7
v_call: TRBV27
clone_size: few

cdr3_aa: CASGDDSTLRTEAFF
cdr3_nt: TGTGCTAGTGGTGACGACTCAACCCTGCGGACTGAAGCTTTCTTT
d_call: .
j_call: TRBJ1-1
v_call: TRBV12-5
clone_size: .

cdr3_aa: CATSTWEGEQYF
cdr3_nt: TGTGCCACCAGCACCTGGGAGGGCGAGCAGTACTTC
d_call: TRBD2
j_call: TRBJ2-7
v_call: TRBV15
clone_size: few

cdr3_aa: CASSLAASGGYNEQFF
cdr3_nt: TGTGCCAGCAGCTTAGCGGCTAGCGGGGGGTACAATGAGCAGTTCTTC
d_call: TRBD2
j_call: TRBJ2-1
v_call: TRBV7-2
clone_size: few

cdr3_aa: CASSFNDRVKQYF
cdr3_nt: TGTGCCAGCAGCTTCAATGACAGGGTGAAGCAGTACTTC
d_call: TRBD1
j_call: TRBJ2-7
v_call: TRBV5-5
clone_size: .

cdr3_aa: CASSLVGDRAGNEQFF
cdr3_nt: TGTGCCAGCAGCTTAGTTGGGGACAGGGCTGGAAATGAGCAGTTCTTC
d_call: TRBD1
j_call: TRBJ2-1
v_call: TRBV7-9
clone_size: few

cdr3_aa: CASSLFQVATGELFF
cdr3_nt: TGTGCCAGCAGTTTGTTTCAGGTTGCCACCGGGGAGCTGTTTTTT
d_call: .
j_call: TRBJ2-2
v_call: TRBV12-3/TRBV12-4
clone_size: .

cdr3_aa: CASSPFRGENYGYTF
cdr3_nt: TGTGCCAGCAGCCCATTCAGGGGCGAGAACTATGGCTACACCTTC
d_call: .
j_call: TRBJ1-2
v_call: TRBV7-9
clone_size: .

cdr3_aa: CASSQWQNSGNTIYF
cdr3_nt: TGCGCCAGCAGCCAATGGCAAAACTCTGGAAACACCATATATTTT
d_call: .
j_call: TRBJ1-3
v_call: TRBV4-3
clone_size: .

cdr3_aa: CAWSGVGNEQFF
cdr3_nt: TGTGCCTGGAGTGGGGTCGGCAATGAGCAGTTCTTC
d_call: .
j_call: TRBJ2-1
v_call: TRBV30
clone_size: few

cdr3_aa: CASSLGVSRGYEQYF
cdr3_nt: TGTGCCAGCAGCCTGGGGGTATCCCGGGGCTACGAGCAGTACTTC
d_call: .
j_call: TRBJ2-7
v_call: TRBV13
clone_size: .

cdr3_aa: CASSQGAGHEQYF
cdr3_nt: TGTGCCAGCAGTCAGGGAGCGGGTCACGAGCAGTACTTC
d_call: .
j_call: TRBJ2-7
v_call: TRBV27
clone_size: few

cdr3_aa: CASRIDGGTASGANVLTF
cdr3_nt: TGTGCCAGCAGAATTGACGGCGGGACAGCCTCTGGGGCCAACGTCCTGACTTTC
d_call: .
j_call: TRBJ2-6
v_call: TRBV7-8
clone_size: few

cdr3_aa: CASSLWSGAVYEQYF
cdr3_nt: TGTGCCAGCAGTTTATGGTCCGGGGCAGTCTACGAGCAGTACTTC
d_call: .
j_call: TRBJ2-7
v_call: TRBV27
clone_size: .

cdr3_aa: CASSWAQGLGTDTQYF
cdr3_nt: TGCGCCAGCAGTTGGGCACAGGGTCTCGGCACAGATACGCAGTATTTT
d_call: .
j_call: TRBJ2-3
v_call: TRBV5-1
clone_size: .

cdr3_aa: CASSEIARTHNSEQFF
cdr3_nt: TGTGCCAGCAGTGAAATTGCAAGGACCCATAATAGTGAGCAGTTCTTC
d_call: .
j_call: TRBJ2-1
v_call: TRBV2
clone_size: few

cdr3_aa: CASSQDIAGAVVQFF
cdr3_nt: TGCGCCAGCAGCCAAGATATAGCGGGAGCGGTTGTGCAGTTCTTC
d_call: TRBD2
j_call: TRBJ2-1
v_call: TRBV4-3
clone_size: many

cdr3_aa: CASSQVGGPHNEQFF
cdr3_nt: TGTGCCAGCAGCCAAGTGGGAGGGCCTCACAATGAGCAGTTCTTC
d_call: TRBD2
j_call: TRBJ2-1
v_call: TRBV3-1
clone_size: .

cdr3_aa: CATSDRGQGIDNEQFF
cdr3_nt: TGTGCCACCAGTGACCGGGGACAGGGTATCGACAATGAGCAGTTCTTC
d_call: TRBD1
j_call: TRBJ2-1
v_call: TRBV24-1
clone_size: few

cdr3_aa: CASSFSGGAPNIQYF
cdr3_nt: TGTGCCAGCAGCTTTAGCGGGGGGGCCCCGAACATTCAGTACTTC
d_call: TRBD2
j_call: TRBJ2-4
v_call: TRBV7-2
clone_size: few

cdr3_aa: CASTEQGLTNTGELFF
cdr3_nt: TGTGCCAGCACCGAACAGGGACTAACGAACACCGGGGAGCTGTTTTTT
d_call: .
j_call: TRBJ2-2
v_call: TRBV28
clone_size: .

cdr3_aa: CSVGTGVGYGYTF
cdr3_nt: TGCAGCGTCGGGACGGGAGTCGGCTATGGCTACACCTTC
d_call: .
j_call: TRBJ1-2
v_call: TRBV29-1
clone_size: few

cdr3_aa: CATSGAGTGGLNEKFF
cdr3_nt: TGTGCCACCAGCGGAGCCGGGACAGGGGGCCTCAATGAGAAGTTCTTC
d_call: TRBD1
j_call: TRBJ2-1
v_call: TRBV24-1
clone_size: .

cdr3_aa: CASSQGLALNTGELFF
cdr3_nt: TGCGCCAGCAGCCAAGGACTAGCGCTGAACACCGGGGAGCTGTTTTTT
d_call: TRBD2
j_call: TRBJ2-2
v_call: TRBV4-3
clone_size: few

cdr3_aa: CASSIVGYGYTF
cdr3_nt: TGTGCCAGTAGTATAGTCGGCTATGGCTACACCTTC
d_call: .
j_call: TRBJ1-2
v_call: TRBV19
clone_size: few

cdr3_aa: CASSLEGMGSQPQHF
cdr3_nt: TGCGCCAGCAGCTTGGAGGGGATGGGAAGTCAGCCCCAGCATTTT
d_call: .
j_call: TRBJ1-5
v_call: TRBV5-1
clone_size: .

cdr3_aa: CSARDLVSLAHTF
cdr3_nt: TGCAGTGCTAGAGATCTAGTGTCGTTAGCCCACACCTTC
d_call: .
j_call: TRBJ1-2
v_call: TRBV20-1
clone_size: many

cdr3_aa: CASSPPKGVAFF
cdr3_nt: TGTGCCAGCTCACCCCCCAAGGGTGTAGCTTTCTTT
d_call: .
j_call: TRBJ1-1
v_call: TRBV18
clone_size: .

cdr3_aa: CASSPGTSNTGELFF
cdr3_nt: TGTGCCAGCAGCCCCGGGACATCGAACACCGGGGAGCTGTTTTTT
d_call: .
j_call: TRBJ2-2
v_call: TRBV11-2
clone_size: many

cdr3_aa: CASSYGSLGRDGYTF
cdr3_nt: TGTGCCAGCAGTTACGGGTCCCTGGGGAGAGATGGCTACACCTTC
d_call: .
j_call: TRBJ1-2
v_call: TRBV6-5
clone_size: .